This T cell receptor (beta chain) was documented in a study of OX40 agonist ivuxolimab in advanced cancers. Across the whole study: Two cutaneous melanoma patients and one hepatocellular carcinoma patient, three in all, had partial responses.

Autoimmune disease history or systemic immunosuppression led to patient exclusion. Repertoires were generated with immunoSEQ multiplex PCR, while TCRdb's copy carries only in-frame clones and drops some. The sample yields over 80,000 clones, over 75% seen once. Sequencing was performed on CD4+ or CD8+ T cells sorted from blood, taken in a trial of the OX40 agonist ivuxolimab. The clonotype comes from an adult with an advanced solid tumor such as melanoma, head and neck, liver or kidney cancer.

The CDR3 reads CASSEGWVNQPQHF. CDR3 DNA sequence: TGTGCCAGCAGTGAAGGGTGGGTCAATCAGCCCCAGCATTTT. J is TRBJ1-5 and V is TRBV6-1; D not certain. The V gene's germline CDR1 is MNHNS and CDR2 SASEGT. Between the trimmed V and J ends, which lost 1 base and 3 bases, there was a span of 7 bases. The CDR3 contains 14 residues.